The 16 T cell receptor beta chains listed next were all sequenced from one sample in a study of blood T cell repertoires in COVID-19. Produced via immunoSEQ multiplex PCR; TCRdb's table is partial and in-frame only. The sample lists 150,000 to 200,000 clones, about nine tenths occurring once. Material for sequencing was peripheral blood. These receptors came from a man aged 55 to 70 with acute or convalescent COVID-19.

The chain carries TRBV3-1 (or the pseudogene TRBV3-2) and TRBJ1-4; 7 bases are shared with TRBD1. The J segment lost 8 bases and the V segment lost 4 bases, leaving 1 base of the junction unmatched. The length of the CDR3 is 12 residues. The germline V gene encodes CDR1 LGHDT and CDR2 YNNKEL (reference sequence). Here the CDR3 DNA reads TGTGCCAGCAGCCGACAGGGCGAAAAACTGTTTTTT. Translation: CASSRQGEKLFF.

This CDR3 reads CASSLPGSNTGELFF. The CDR3 bases are TGTGCCAGCAGCTTACCGGGGTCGAACACCGGGGAGCTGTTTTTT. The chain employs TRBV7-2 and TRBJ2-2, with D possibly matching TRBD2 (5 bases). The CDR3 is made up of 15 amino acids. In germline, CDR1 is SGHTA, CDR2 FQGNSA. V shed 2 bases and J shed 0 bases, with 7 bases lying between them.

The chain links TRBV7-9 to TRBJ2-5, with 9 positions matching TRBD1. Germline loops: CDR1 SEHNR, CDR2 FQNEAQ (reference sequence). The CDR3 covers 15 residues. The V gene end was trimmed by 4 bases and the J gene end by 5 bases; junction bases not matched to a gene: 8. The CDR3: CASSSRQGGKETQYF. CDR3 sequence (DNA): TGTGCCAGCAGCTCCCGACAGGGGGGGAAGGAGACCCAGTACTTC.

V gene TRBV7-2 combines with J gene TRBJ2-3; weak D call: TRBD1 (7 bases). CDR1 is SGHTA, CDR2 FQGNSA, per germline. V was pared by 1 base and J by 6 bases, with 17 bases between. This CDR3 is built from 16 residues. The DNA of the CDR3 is TGTGCCAGCAGCTTAGTTGCAGGGGGAGGAGTTGATACGCAGTATTTT. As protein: CASSLVAGGGVDTQYF.

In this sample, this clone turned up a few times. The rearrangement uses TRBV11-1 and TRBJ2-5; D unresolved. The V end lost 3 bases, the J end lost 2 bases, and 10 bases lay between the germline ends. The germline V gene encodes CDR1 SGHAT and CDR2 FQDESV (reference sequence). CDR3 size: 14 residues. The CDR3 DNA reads TGTGCCAGCAGCTTGCCCAGGCCACAAGAGACCCAGTACTTC. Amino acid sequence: CASSLPRPQETQYF.

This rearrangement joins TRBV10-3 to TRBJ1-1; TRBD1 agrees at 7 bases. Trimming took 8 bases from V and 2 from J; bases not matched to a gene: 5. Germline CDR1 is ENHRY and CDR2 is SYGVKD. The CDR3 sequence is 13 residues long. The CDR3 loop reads CAISRGGNTEAFF. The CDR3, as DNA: TGTGCCATCTCACGAGGGGGCAACACTGAAGCTTTCTTT.

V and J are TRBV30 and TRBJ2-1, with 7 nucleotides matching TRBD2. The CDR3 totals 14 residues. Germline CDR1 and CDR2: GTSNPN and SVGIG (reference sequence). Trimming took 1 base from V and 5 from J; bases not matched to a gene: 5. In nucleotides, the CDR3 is TGTGCCTGGAGTGGGCTTCGGGGGGACAATGAGCAGTTCTTC. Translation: CAWSGLRGDNEQFF.

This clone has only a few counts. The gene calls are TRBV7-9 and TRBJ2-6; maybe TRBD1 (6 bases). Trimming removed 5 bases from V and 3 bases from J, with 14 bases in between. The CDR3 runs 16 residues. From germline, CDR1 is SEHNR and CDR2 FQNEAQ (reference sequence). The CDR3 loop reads CASSINRAYGANVLTF. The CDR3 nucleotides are TGTGCCAGCAGCATCAACAGGGCATATGGGGCCAACGTCCTGACTTTC. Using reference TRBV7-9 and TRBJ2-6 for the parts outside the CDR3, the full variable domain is DTGVSQNPRHKITKRGQNVTFRCDPISEHNRLYWYRQTLGQGPEFLTYFQNEAQLEKSRLLSDRFSAERPKGSFSTLEIQRTEQGDSAMYLCASSINRAYGANVLTFGAGSRLTVL.

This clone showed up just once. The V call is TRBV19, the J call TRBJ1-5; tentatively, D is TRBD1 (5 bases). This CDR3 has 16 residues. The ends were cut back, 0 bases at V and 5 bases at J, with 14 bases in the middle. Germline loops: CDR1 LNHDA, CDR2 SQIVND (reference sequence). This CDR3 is CASSIDLNPGYQPQHF. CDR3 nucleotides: TGTGCCAGTAGTATAGATCTTAACCCAGGGTATCAGCCCCAGCATTTT.

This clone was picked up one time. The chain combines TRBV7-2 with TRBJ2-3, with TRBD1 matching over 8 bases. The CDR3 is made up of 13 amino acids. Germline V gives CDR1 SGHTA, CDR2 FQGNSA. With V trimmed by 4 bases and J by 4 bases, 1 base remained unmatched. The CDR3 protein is CASSSQGADTQYF. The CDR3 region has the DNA TGTGCCAGCAGCTCACAGGGGGCAGATACGCAGTATTTT.

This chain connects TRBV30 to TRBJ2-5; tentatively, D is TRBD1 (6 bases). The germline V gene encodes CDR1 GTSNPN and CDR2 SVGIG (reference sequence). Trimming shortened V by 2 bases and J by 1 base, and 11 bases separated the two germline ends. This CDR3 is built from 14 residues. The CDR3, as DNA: TGTGCCTGGAGTAAGACAGGTATCCAAGAGACCCAGTACTTC. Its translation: CAWSKTGIQETQYF. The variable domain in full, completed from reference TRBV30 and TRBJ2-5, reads SQTIHQWPATLVQPVGSPLSLECTVEGTSNPNLYWYRQAAGRGLQLLFYSVGIGQISSEVPQNLSASRPQDRQFILSSKKLLLSDSGFYLCAWSKTGIQETQYFGPGTRLLVL.

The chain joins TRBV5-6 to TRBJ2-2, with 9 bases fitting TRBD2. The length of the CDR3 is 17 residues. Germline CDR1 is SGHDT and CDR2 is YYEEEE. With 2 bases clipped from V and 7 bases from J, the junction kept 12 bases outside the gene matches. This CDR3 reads CASSLREGGRAVGELFF. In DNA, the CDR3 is TGTGCCAGCAGCTTACGCGAAGGCGGGAGGGCCGTCGGGGAGCTGTTTTTT.

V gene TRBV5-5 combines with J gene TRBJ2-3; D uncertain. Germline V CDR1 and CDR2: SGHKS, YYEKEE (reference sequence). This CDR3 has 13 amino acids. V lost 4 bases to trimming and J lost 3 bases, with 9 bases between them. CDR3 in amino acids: CASSPDTTDTQYF. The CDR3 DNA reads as TGTGCCAGCAGCCCTGACACAACAGATACGCAGTATTTT.

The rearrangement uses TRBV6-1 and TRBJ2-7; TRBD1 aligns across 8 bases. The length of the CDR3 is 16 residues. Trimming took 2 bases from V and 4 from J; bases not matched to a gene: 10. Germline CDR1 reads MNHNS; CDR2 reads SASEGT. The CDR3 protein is CASSENLAGGMYEQYV. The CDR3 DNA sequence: TGTGCCAGCAGTGAAAACCTGGCAGGGGGCATGTACGAGCAGTACGTC.

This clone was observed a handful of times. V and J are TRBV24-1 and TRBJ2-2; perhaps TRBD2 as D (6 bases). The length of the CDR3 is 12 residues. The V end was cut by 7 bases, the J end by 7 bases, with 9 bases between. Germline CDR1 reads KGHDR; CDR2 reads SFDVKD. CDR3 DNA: TGTGCCACCAGCGGAGGGAACGGGGAGCTGTTTTTT. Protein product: CATSGGNGELFF.

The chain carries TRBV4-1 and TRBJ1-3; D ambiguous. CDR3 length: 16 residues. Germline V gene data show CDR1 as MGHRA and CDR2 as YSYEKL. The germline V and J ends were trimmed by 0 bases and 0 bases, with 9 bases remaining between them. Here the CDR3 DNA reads TGCGCCAGCAGCCAAGATCGAGTTATCTCTGGAAACACCATATATTTT. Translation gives CASSQDRVISGNTIYF.